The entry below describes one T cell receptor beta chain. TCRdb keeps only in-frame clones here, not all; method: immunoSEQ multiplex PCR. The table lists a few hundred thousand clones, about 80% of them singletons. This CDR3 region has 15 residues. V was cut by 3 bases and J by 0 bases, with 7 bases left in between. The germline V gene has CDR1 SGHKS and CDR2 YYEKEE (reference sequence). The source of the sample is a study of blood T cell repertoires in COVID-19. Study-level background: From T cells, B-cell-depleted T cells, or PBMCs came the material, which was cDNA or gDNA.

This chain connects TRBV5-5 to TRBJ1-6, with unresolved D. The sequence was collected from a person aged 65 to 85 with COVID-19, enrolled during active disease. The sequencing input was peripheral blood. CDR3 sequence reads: CASSSLSSYNSPLHF. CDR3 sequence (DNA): TGTGCCAGCAGCTCCCTCAGCTCCTATAATTCACCCCTCCACTTT.